The next 21 T cell receptor beta chains were all read from a single sample in a study of blood T cell repertoires in COVID-19. Generated by immunoSEQ multiplex PCR, the TCRdb table keeps only in-frame clones and is missing some. The sample yields roughly 500,000 clones, around 89% seen once. Input material: PBMCs or T cells enriched from blood (not recorded which). The receptors here all came from a woman between 40 and 50 years old who had recovered from COVID-19.

This clone has only one observation. The chain couples TRBV7-2 to TRBJ1-4; D remains ambiguous. CDR3 length: 15 residues. The V end was cut by 2 bases, the J end by 4 bases, with 11 bases between. CDR1 and CDR2 from the germline V gene are SGHTA and FQGNSA. The CDR3 spells CASSLMGRYNEKLFF. In nucleotides, the CDR3 is TGTGCCAGCAGCTTAATGGGCAGGTATAATGAAAAACTGTTTTTT.

V gene TRBV28 combines with J gene TRBJ2-7, with TRBD1 matching over 8 bases. Germline V CDR1 and CDR2: MDHEN, SYDVKM. This CDR3 spans 14 amino acids. V lost 9 bases, J lost 3 bases, and 10 bases stayed unmatched. The CDR3 protein is CASYPGTGHYEQYF. The CDR3 DNA sequence: TGTGCCAGTTACCCCGGGACAGGACACTACGAGCAGTACTTC.

This chain joins TRBV12-3 or TRBV12-4 and TRBJ1-1, with D possibly being TRBD1 (6 bases). V gave up 6 bases and J gave up 0 bases, with 8 bases separating them. This CDR3 contains 13 residues. The CDR3 sequence is CASRGTLNTEAFF. The CDR3 bases are TGTGCCAGCAGGGGGACACTGAACACTGAAGCTTTCTTT.

The V gene is TRBV29-1, the J gene TRBJ2-1; 8 bases match TRBD2. CDR1 and CDR2 (germline): SQVTM, ANQGSEA. CDR3 length: 17 residues. Germline trimming cut 4 bases from V and 8 bases from J; bases unmatched to any gene: 19. CDR3 in DNA: TGCAGCGTTGCACCAAGGGGGACTAGTGCAATGCCGGATGAGCAGTTCTTC. Translation: CSVAPRGTSAMPDEQFF.

J is TRBJ1-2 and V is TRBV19; 10 bases align to TRBD1. Germline V gene lookup returns CDR1 LNHDA and CDR2 SQIVND (reference sequence). The CDR3 runs 15 residues. Losses at the gene ends were 5 bases for V and 3 bases for J; bases not matched to a gene: 6. The CDR3 sequence is CASSPLDRGDYGYTF. CDR3 nucleotides: TGTGCCAGTAGTCCGCTGGACAGGGGGGACTATGGCTACACCTTC.

J is TRBJ1-4 and V is TRBV19; 8 bases are shared with TRBD1. Looked up from germline, CDR1 is LNHDA and CDR2 is SQIVND (reference sequence). This CDR3 has 14 amino acids. The trim removed 4 bases at V and 3 bases at J, leaving 1 base unmatched. The CDR3 sequence is CASSKDRANEKLFF. In DNA form, the CDR3 reads TGTGCCAGTAGTAAGGACAGGGCTAATGAAAAACTGTTTTTT. The variable domain in full, with the rest retrieved from reference TRBV19 and TRBJ1-4, is DGGITQSPKYLFRKEGQNVTLSCEQNLNHDAMYWYRQDPGQGLRLIYYSQIVNDFQKGDIAEGYSVSREKKESFPLTVTSAQKNPTAFYLCASSKDRANEKLFFGSGTQLSVL.

The chain uses TRBV27 and TRBJ1-1; no clear D gene. The CDR3 is made up of 14 amino acids. Per germline, CDR1 MNHEY and CDR2 SMNVEV (reference sequence). Between the trimmed V and J ends, which lost 5 bases and 0 bases, there was a span of 10 bases. CDR3 amino acids: CASSEDSMNTEAFF. CDR3 DNA sequence: TGTGCCAGCAGTGAAGATAGTATGAACACTGAAGCTTTCTTT.

This sequence joins TRBV5-8 and TRBJ2-1; D might be TRBD1 (6 bases). The CDR3 contains 15 residues. The V gene's germline CDR1 is SGHTS and CDR2 YDEGEE. The V end lost 2 bases, the J end lost 6 bases, and 15 bases lay between the germline ends. The CDR3 here is CASSFYRDASNEQFF. CDR3 nucleotides: TGTGCCAGCAGCTTCTACAGGGACGCAAGCAATGAGCAGTTCTTC.

CDR3: CASSQVAGKQKDTQYF. The CDR3 DNA reads TGCGCCAGCAGTCAAGTGGCGGGCAAACAGAAAGATACGCAGTATTTT. The rearrangement links TRBV23-1 to TRBJ2-3, with a tentative D call TRBD2 (5 bases). TRBV23-1 counts as an open reading frame of uncertain function. CDR3 length equals 16 residues. Trimming removed 2 bases at V and 5 bases at J, with 17 bases between.

CDR3 sequence: CASSRRRDSISEAFF. CDR3 DNA sequence: TGCGCCAGCAGTCGAAGACGGGACAGTATCTCTGAAGCTTTCTTT. The rearrangement links TRBV4-3 to TRBJ1-1, with 7 bases matching TRBD1. V gave up 6 bases and J gave up 6 bases; unmatched junction bases: 13. From germline, CDR1 is LGHNA and CDR2 YSLEER. This CDR3 has 15 amino acids.

This chain connects TRBV28 to TRBJ1-1; 7 nucleotides agree with TRBD1. In germline, CDR1 is MDHEN, CDR2 SYDVKM. The CDR3 is 15 residues long. V trimming: 8 bases; J trimming: 2 bases; junction bases outside the gene matches: 11. CDR3 sequence (DNA): TGTGCCAGCCTCCCCGGGGGACAGATAAACACTGAAGCTTTCTTT. This codes for CASLPGGQINTEAFF. Full variable domain (outside the CDR3, taken from reference TRBV28 and TRBJ1-1): DVKVTQSSRYLVKRTGEKVFLECVQDMDHENMFWYRQDPGLGLRLIYFSYDVKMKEKGDIPEGYSVSREKKERFSLILESASTNQTSMYLCASLPGGQINTEAFFGQGTRLTVV.

The chain couples TRBV7-2 to TRBJ2-5, with D possibly TRBD1 on 6 matching bases. The V end was cut by 3 bases, the J end by 1 base, with 12 bases between. Germline CDR1 is SGHTA and CDR2 is FQGNSA. There are 15 residues in the CDR3. CDR3 amino acids: CASSFGPGAQETQYF. CDR3 DNA: TGTGCCAGCAGCTTTGGGCCAGGGGCCCAAGAGACCCAGTACTTC.

The V call is TRBV28, the J call TRBJ2-2; TRBD2 matches at 7 bases. CDR1 is MDHEN, CDR2 SYDVKM, per germline. The CDR3 totals 14 residues. V trimming: 9 bases; J trimming: 1 base; junction bases outside the gene matches: 5. The CDR3 reads CARGSGGNTGELFF. CDR3 sequence (DNA): TGTGCCAGGGGGTCGGGAGGGAACACCGGGGAGCTGTTTTTT.

This sequence joins TRBV19 and TRBJ1-5; TRBD1 agrees at 8 bases. Per the germline V gene, CDR1 is LNHDA and CDR2 is SQIVND (reference sequence). Trimming at V came to 7 bases and at J to 5 bases, leaving 4 bases not matched to a gene. This CDR3 spans 13 amino acids. The DNA for the CDR3 is TGTGCCAGTACGGACAGGGACTATCAGCCCCAGCATTTT. It translates to CASTDRDYQPQHF.

The rearrangement joins TRBV18 to TRBJ1-2, with a weak D call TRBD1 (6 bases). Germline assignment: CDR1 KGHSH and CDR2 LQKENI. Trimming shortened V by 2 bases and J by 3 bases, and 13 bases separated the two germline ends. This CDR3 has 15 amino acids. The CDR3 sequence is CASSPTTGLDYGYTF. CDR3 DNA: TGTGCCAGCTCACCAACGACAGGTCTTGACTATGGCTACACCTTC.

The chain links TRBV7-9 to TRBJ2-1, with D maybe TRBD2 (5 bases). Trimming removed 6 bases from V and 5 bases from J, with 17 bases in between. The germline CDR1 and CDR2 sequences are SEHNR and FQNEAQ (reference sequence). CDR3 length equals 15 residues. CDR3 bases: TGTGCCAGCAGTCCCCGTCTACTGGGAGACAATGAGCAGTTCTTC. Protein: CASSPRLLGDNEQFF. The whole variable domain, filled in from reference TRBV7-9 and TRBJ2-1, reads DTGVSQNPRHKITKRGQNVTFRCDPISEHNRLYWYRQTLGQGPEFLTYFQNEAQLEKSRLLSDRFSAERPKGSFSTLEIQRTEQGDSAMYLCASSPRLLGDNEQFFGPGTRLTVL.

The rearrangement joins TRBV21-1 to TRBJ1-4; whether TRBD1, the table's D call, matches the DNA was not checked. TRBV21-1 is annotated as a pseudogene. The CDR3 loop spans 18 amino acids. CDR3 region: CASSPQDRAAPTNEKLFF. The CDR3 nucleotides read TGTGCCAGCAGCCCTCAGGACAGGGCCGCCCCAACTAATGAAAAACTGTTTTTT.

V and J are TRBV14 and TRBJ1-2, with TRBD1 identical over 12 bases. The V segment lost 1 base and the J segment 8 bases; nucleotides outside the gene matches: 5. This CDR3 contains 15 residues. The germline V gene has CDR1 SGHDN and CDR2 FVKESK. CDR3 amino acids: CASSQAGTGGIGYTF. The CDR3 coding sequence is TGTGCCAGCAGCCAAGCCGGGACAGGGGGCATAGGCTACACCTTC.

The count of this clone is one. J is TRBJ2-7 and V is TRBV10-2; TRBD2 matches at 7 bases. The CDR3 covers 13 residues. From germline, CDR1 is WSHSY and CDR2 SAAADI. V gave up 4 bases and J gave up 4 bases; unmatched junction bases: 4. The CDR3: CASSALADYEQYF. The CDR3 region has the DNA TGCGCCAGCAGTGCCCTAGCGGATTACGAGCAGTACTTC.

This chain joins TRBV4-3 and TRBJ2-7; 7 positions agree with TRBD2. Trimming removed 9 bases from V and 0 bases from J; junction bases left unmatched: 17. Germline values: CDR1 LGHNA, CDR2 YSLEER. This CDR3 has 17 residues. The CDR3 DNA reads as TGCGCCAGGGCGAGCGGGGAGGCCTACGCCACCTCCTACGAGCAGTACTTC. The encoded protein is CARASGEAYATSYEQYF.

The chain recombines TRBV10-1 with TRBJ1-2, with D possibly matching TRBD1 (5 bases). This CDR3 has 12 amino acids. The germline V gene has CDR1 WNHNN and CDR2 SYGVQD (reference sequence). V gave up 5 bases and J gave up 3 bases, with 7 bases separating them. The CDR3 protein is CASSQGHYGYTF. The CDR3 nucleotides are TGCGCCAGCAGTCAGGGTCACTATGGCTACACCTTC.